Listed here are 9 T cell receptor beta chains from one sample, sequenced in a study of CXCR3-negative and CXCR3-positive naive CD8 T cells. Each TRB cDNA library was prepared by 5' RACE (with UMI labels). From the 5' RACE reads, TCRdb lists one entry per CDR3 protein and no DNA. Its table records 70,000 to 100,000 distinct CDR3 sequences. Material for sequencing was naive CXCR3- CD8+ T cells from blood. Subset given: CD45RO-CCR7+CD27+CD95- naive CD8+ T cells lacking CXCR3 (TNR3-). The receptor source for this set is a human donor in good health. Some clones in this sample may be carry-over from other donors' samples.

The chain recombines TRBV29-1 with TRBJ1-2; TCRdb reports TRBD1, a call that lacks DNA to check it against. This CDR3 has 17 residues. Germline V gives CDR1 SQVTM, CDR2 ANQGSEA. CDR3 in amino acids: CSVEERDREWRMGGYTF.

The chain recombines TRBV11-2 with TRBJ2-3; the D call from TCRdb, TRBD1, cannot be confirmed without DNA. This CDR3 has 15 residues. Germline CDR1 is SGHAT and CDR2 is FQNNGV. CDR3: CASSFSWEWADTQYF.

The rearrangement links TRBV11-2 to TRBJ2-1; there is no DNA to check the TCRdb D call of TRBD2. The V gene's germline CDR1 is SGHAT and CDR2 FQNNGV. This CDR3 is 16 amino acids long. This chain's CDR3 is CASSLGPGSRINEQFF.

The CDR3 reads CASSYSRGHEQYF. The chain employs TRBV6-6 and TRBJ2-7; TCRdb's D gene call, TRBD1, goes unchecked for lack of DNA. The CDR3 is 13 amino acids. The germline CDR1 and CDR2 sequences are MNHNY and SVGAGI (reference sequence).

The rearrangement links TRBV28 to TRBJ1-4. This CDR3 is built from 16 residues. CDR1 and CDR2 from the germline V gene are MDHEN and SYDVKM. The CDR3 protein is CASSFLEVQTNEKLFF.

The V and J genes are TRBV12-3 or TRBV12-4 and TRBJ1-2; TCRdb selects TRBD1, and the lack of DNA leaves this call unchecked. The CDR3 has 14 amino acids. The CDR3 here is CASSSQGARDGYTF.

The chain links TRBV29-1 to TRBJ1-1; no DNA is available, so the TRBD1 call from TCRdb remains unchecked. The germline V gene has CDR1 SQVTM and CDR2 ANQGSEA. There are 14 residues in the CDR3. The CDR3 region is CSVERGTANTEAFF. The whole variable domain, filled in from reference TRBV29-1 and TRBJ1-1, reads SAVISQKPSRDICQRGTSLTIQCQVDSQVTMMFWYRQQPGQSLTLIATANQGSEATYESGFVIDKFPISRPNLTFSTLTVSNMSPEDSSIYLCSVERGTANTEAFFGQGTRLTVV.

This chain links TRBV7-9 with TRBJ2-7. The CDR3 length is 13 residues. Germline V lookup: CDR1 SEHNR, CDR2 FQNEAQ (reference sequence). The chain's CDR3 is CASGLGQFYEQYF.

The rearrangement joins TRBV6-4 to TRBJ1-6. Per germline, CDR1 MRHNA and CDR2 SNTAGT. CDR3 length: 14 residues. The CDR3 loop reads CASSDSLGISPLHF.